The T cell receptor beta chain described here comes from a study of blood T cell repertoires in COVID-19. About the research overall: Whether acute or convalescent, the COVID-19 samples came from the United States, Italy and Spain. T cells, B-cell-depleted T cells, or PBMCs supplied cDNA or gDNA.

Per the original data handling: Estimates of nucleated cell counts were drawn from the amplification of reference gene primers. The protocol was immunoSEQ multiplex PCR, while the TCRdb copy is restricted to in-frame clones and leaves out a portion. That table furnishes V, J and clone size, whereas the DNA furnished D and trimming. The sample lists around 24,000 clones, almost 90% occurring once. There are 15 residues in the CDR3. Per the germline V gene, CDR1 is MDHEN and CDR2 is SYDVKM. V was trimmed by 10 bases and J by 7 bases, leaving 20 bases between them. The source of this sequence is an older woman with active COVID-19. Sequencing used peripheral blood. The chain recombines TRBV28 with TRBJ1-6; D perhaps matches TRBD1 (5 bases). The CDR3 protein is CAIGRGRTSNSPLHF. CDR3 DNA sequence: TGTGCCATAGGGAGGGGACGAACGTCGAATTCACCCCTCCACTTT.